The 3 T cell receptor beta chains given below trace back to one sample, sequenced in a study of shared clonotypes between healthy human individuals. Sequencing was performed with immunoSEQ multiplex PCR; in TCRdb, only in-frame clones are kept and a portion is missing. This table has approximately 97,000 clones, 67% appearing once. Sequenced material: memory CD8+ T cells sorted from blood. This sample's subset: CD45RO+ cells pooled with CCR7-negative TemRA cells. These TCRs come from a man aged 25 to 40 in good health.

Note on this clone: A read error likely explains this, since a far larger clone differs by one base. The V call is TRBV2, the J call TRBJ2-7; no clear D gene. Germline CDR1 reads SNHLY; CDR2 reads FYNNEI. The CDR3 sequence is 11 residues long. With 2 bases removed from V and 3 bases from J, the gap between germline ends came to 2 bases. CDR3: CASSEYYEQYF. In nucleotides, the CDR3 is TGTGCCAGCAGTGAATACTACGAGCAGTACTTC.

The rearrangement links TRBV5-6 to TRBJ2-2; 7 bases are shared with TRBD1. J lost 6 bases, V lost 5 bases, and 13 bases had no gene match. The CDR3 length is 16 residues. Germline CDR1 SGHDT, CDR2 YYEEEE. The CDR3: CASSEDPGGVAGELFF. For the CDR3, the DNA is TGTGCCAGCAGTGAAGACCCAGGGGGTGTAGCCGGGGAGCTGTTTTTT.

This rearrangement joins TRBV25-1 to TRBJ2-7, with D unresolved. V was cut by 1 base and J by 8 bases, with 9 bases left in between. This CDR3 has 12 amino acids. Germline CDR1 is MGHDK and CDR2 is SYGVNS. The chain's CDR3 is CASSESRDKQYF. The CDR3 DNA sequence: TGTGCCAGCAGTGAATCGAGAGATAAGCAGTACTTC.